One sample yielded the 31 T cell receptor beta chains listed below, sequenced in a study of technical replicates of blood from a few donors. The protocol was immunoSEQ multiplex PCR, while the TCRdb copy is restricted to in-frame clones and leaves out a portion. The table records approximately 60,000 clones, approximately 86% of them present only once. The specimen was PBMCs. These receptors came from a human donor in good health. Some clones in this sample may be carry-over from other donors' samples.

The chain employs TRBV7-2 and TRBJ1-4; D remains ambiguous. V dropped 5 bases and J dropped 0 bases, with 16 bases sitting between them. This CDR3 has 17 residues. Germline V gene sequence: CDR1 SGHTA, CDR2 FQGNSA. CDR3 nucleotide sequence: TGTGCCAGCAGCCAATGGGAGGACGGCGCAACTAATGAAAAACTGTTTTTT. As protein: CASSQWEDGATNEKLFF.

The genes are TRBV6-5 and TRBJ2-1, with D tentatively TRBD2 (6 bases). Trimming took 2 bases from V and 8 from J, leaving 13 bases between them. The length of the CDR3 is 14 residues. Germline assignment: CDR1 MNHEY and CDR2 SVGAGI. This chain's CDR3 is CASSYRGSGDEQFF. Here the CDR3 DNA reads TGTGCCAGCAGTTACCGGGGGTCGGGGGATGAGCAGTTCTTC.

J is TRBJ2-4 and V is TRBV21-1; the table's D call of TRBD1 was not tested on the DNA. TRBV21-1 is annotated as a pseudogene. The CDR3 extends over 11 amino acids. The CDR3 region is CASSTGDIQYF. The DNA for the CDR3 is TGTGCCAGCAGTACAGGGGACATTCAGTACTTC.

The rearrangement uses TRBV7-2 and TRBJ2-2, with 7 bases lining up with TRBD1. J was trimmed by 3 bases and V by 6 bases; bases with no gene match: 4. Germline V gives CDR1 SGHTA, CDR2 FQGNSA. CDR3 length: 14 residues. This CDR3 reads CASRYGTDTGELFF. In DNA, the CDR3 is TGTGCCAGCAGATACGGGACAGACACCGGGGAGCTGTTTTTT.

This sequence joins TRBV27 and TRBJ1-5; D remains ambiguous. There are 13 residues in the CDR3. V shed 5 bases and J shed 0 bases, with 5 bases lying between them. Germline lookup yields CDR1 MNHEY and CDR2 SMNVEV (reference sequence). The CDR3 region is CASSAYSNQPQHF. The CDR3 DNA sequence: TGTGCCAGCAGTGCCTATAGCAATCAGCCCCAGCATTTT.

V usage is TRBV4-1 and J usage is TRBJ1-2; D possibly corresponds to TRBD1 (6 bases). Germline CDR1 reads MGHRA; CDR2 reads YSYEKL. The CDR3 is made up of 17 amino acids. Between the trimmed V and J ends, which lost 6 bases and 3 bases, there was a span of 23 bases. The CDR3 protein is CASRLTGNDGLDYGYTF. In DNA form, the CDR3 reads TGCGCCAGCAGACTAACAGGGAATGACGGTCTGGACTATGGCTACACCTTC.

The chain is built from TRBV30 and TRBJ2-7; TRBD1 matches 7 bases. The CDR3 covers 13 residues. Germline V gene sequence: CDR1 GTSNPN, CDR2 SVGIG (reference sequence). V dropped 0 bases and J dropped 6; count of bases not matched to a gene: 5. CDR3 in DNA: TGTGCCTGGAGTGTGGCACAGGGGAGCGAGCAGTACTTC. Protein: CAWSVAQGSEQYF.

The rearrangement uses TRBV6-1 and TRBJ1-2; 7 nucleotides align to TRBD1. The CDR3 contains 17 residues. Germline CDR1 is MNHNS and CDR2 is SASEGT. V trimming: 3 bases; J trimming: 5 bases; junction bases outside the gene matches: 15. CDR3: CASSDSGDPTGRYGYTF. The CDR3 nucleotides are TGTGCCAGCAGTGATAGCGGGGACCCGACAGGGCGATATGGCTACACCTTC.

The V gene is TRBV7-9, the J gene TRBJ1-3; D ambiguous. The germline gives CDR1 SEHNR, CDR2 FQNEAQ (reference sequence). The CDR3 has 16 amino acids. The V end lost 2 bases, the J end lost 0 bases, and 11 bases lay between the germline ends. CDR3 nucleotide sequence: TGTGCCAGCAGCTTATTGCTCGGTCCCTCTGGAAACACCATATATTTT. Protein product: CASSLLLGPSGNTIYF.

The chain employs TRBV4-1 and TRBJ2-1, with D tentatively TRBD2 (6 bases). Trimming cost V 4 bases and J 15 bases, with 16 bases left between them. This CDR3 spans 12 amino acids. Looked up from germline, CDR1 is MGHRA and CDR2 is YSYEKL. In nucleotides, the CDR3 is TGCGCCAGCAGCCCCGTGGCGGGGAATCGGTTCTTC. Translating gives CASSPVAGNRFF.

Note on this clone: Other DNA variants within this sample encode the same CDR3. The gene calls are TRBV4-1 and TRBJ2-1; 7 bases are shared with TRBD1. The J segment lost 4 bases and the V segment lost 2 bases, leaving 8 bases of the junction unmatched. The CDR3 is made up of 16 amino acids. From germline, CDR1 is MGHRA and CDR2 YSYEKL. CDR3 in DNA: TGCGCCAGCAGCCAACCCCGGGACAGTCCTTACAATGAGCAGTTCTTC. This sequence encodes CASSQPRDSPYNEQFF.

This clone has a single count. The chain carries TRBV7-6 and TRBJ2-5; 10 nucleotides line up with TRBD2. Germline CDR1 SGHVS, CDR2 FNYEAQ. J was trimmed by 2 bases and V by 0 bases; bases with no gene match: 0. The CDR3 covers 15 residues. The CDR3 DNA reads TGTGCCAGCAGCTTAGCTAGCGGGGGGCAAGAGACCCAGTACTTC. Protein product: CASSLASGGQETQYF.

This sequence joins TRBV15 and TRBJ2-7; D remains unclear. The CDR3 is 13 amino acids. V lost 5 bases and J lost 1, with 9 bases in between. Germline loops: CDR1 LNHNV, CDR2 YYDKDF (reference sequence). CDR3 DNA sequence: TGTGCCACCAGCCAGGCCGTGTCCTACGAGCAGTACTTC. This encodes CATSQAVSYEQYF. The whole variable domain, filled in from reference TRBV15 and TRBJ2-7, reads DAMVIQNPRYQVTQFGKPVTLSCSQTLNHNVMYWYQQKSSQAPKLLFHYYDKDFNNEADTPDNFQSRRPNTSFCFLDIRSPGLGDTAMYLCATSQAVSYEQYFGPGTRLTVT.

This chain links TRBV5-1 with TRBJ2-1; the match to TRBD2 covers 14 bases. The germline V gene encodes CDR1 SGHRS and CDR2 YFSETQ. This CDR3 has 19 amino acids. With 3 bases clipped from V and 0 bases from J, the junction kept 8 bases outside the gene matches. Here the CDR3 DNA reads TGCGCCAGCAGCTCTTTGGGACTAGCGGGAGTGAGCTCCTACAATGAGCAGTTCTTC. This translates into CASSSLGLAGVSSYNEQFF.

The CDR3 nucleotides are TGTGCCAGCAGCCCACGGGACAAAACCTACGAGCAGTACTTC. This encodes CASSPRDKTYEQYF. V is TRBV13 and J is TRBJ2-7; a possible D gene is TRBD1 (6 bases). The CDR3 loop spans 14 amino acids. V lost 5 bases and J 2 bases, leaving 13 bases between the germline ends. Looked up from germline, CDR1 is PRHDT and CDR2 is FYEKMQ (reference sequence).

The V and J genes are TRBV4-2 and TRBJ2-7; 7 positions agree with TRBD2. The CDR3 extends over 16 amino acids. Trimming removed 0 bases from V and 3 bases from J; junction bases left unmatched: 8. The germline V gene encodes CDR1 LGHNA and CDR2 YNFKEQ. CDR3 protein: CASSQDPLAVSYEQYF. For the CDR3, the DNA is TGTGCCAGCAGCCAAGATCCCCTAGCGGTTAGCTACGAGCAGTACTTC.

This clone was seen only once. The rearrangement joins TRBV5-4 to TRBJ2-1, with 8 bases identical to TRBD2. V was clipped by 0 bases and J by 7 bases; unmatched bases: 3. The CDR3 contains 14 residues. Germline loops: CDR1 SGHNT, CDR2 YYREEE (reference sequence). The chain's CDR3 is CASSLEGLVNEQFF. The CDR3 DNA reads TGTGCCAGCAGCTTGGAGGGACTAGTGAATGAGCAGTTCTTC.

The chain has TRBV4-2 and TRBJ2-3, with 8 bases fitting TRBD2. V gave up 4 bases and J gave up 5 bases; unmatched junction bases: 20. Germline V lookup: CDR1 LGHNA, CDR2 YNFKEQ. CDR3 length equals 19 residues. CDR3 DNA sequence: TGTGCCAGCAGCCTGGGAGCAAGCGGGAGTGCCATCCGCGTAGATACGCAGTATTTT. Translating it yields CASSLGASGSAIRVDTQYF.

The rearrangement uses TRBV19 and TRBJ2-6; TRBD1 matches 10 bases. The J segment lost 2 bases and the V segment lost 6 bases, leaving 7 bases of the junction unmatched. The CDR3 has 17 amino acids. Per germline, CDR1 LNHDA and CDR2 SQIVND (reference sequence). CDR3 region: CASRGTGDPAGANVLTF. CDR3 DNA: TGTGCCAGTAGGGGGACAGGGGACCCAGCTGGGGCCAACGTCCTGACTTTC.

In its sample, this clone was seen once. This chain links TRBV2 with TRBJ2-7; the match to TRBD1 covers 10 bases. Germline V gene data show CDR1 as SNHLY and CDR2 as FYNNEI. The CDR3 contains 15 residues. V shed 6 bases, J shed 3 bases, and the junction held 8 bases outside the gene matches. The CDR3 spells CASRADRGSLYEQYF. In DNA, the CDR3 is TGTGCCAGCAGGGCGGACAGGGGGTCTCTCTACGAGCAGTACTTC.

Details on this clone: Within the sample, other DNA sequences also encode this same CDR3. The chain carries TRBV30 and TRBJ2-1; tentative D call: TRBD2 (5 bases). V lost 3 bases to trimming and J lost 8 bases, with 8 bases between them. CDR1 and CDR2 (germline): GTSNPN, SVGIG (reference sequence). This CDR3 is built from 11 residues. The CDR3 coding sequence is TGTGCCTGGAGCTTGAGGGATGAGCAGTTCTTC. Protein sequence: CAWSLRDEQFF. The full variable domain, with the rest looked up from reference TRBV30 and TRBJ2-1, is SQTIHQWPATLVQPVGSPLSLECTVEGTSNPNLYWYRQAAGRGLQLLFYSVGIGQISSEVPQNLSASRPQDRQFILSSKKLLLSDSGFYLCAWSLRDEQFFGPGTRLTVL.

The chain uses TRBV5-4 and TRBJ2-5; D is unclear. Germline CDR1 and CDR2: SGHNT and YYREEE (reference sequence). Trimming took off 2 bases at V and 3 bases at J, with 14 bases between the two ends. The CDR3 runs 15 residues. The CDR3 DNA sequence: TGTGCCAGCAGCTTCCAAAGCTCCGGAGAAGAGACCCAGTACTTC. It codes for CASSFQSSGEETQYF.

This clone was counted only a few times. V usage is TRBV6-9 and J usage is TRBJ1-5; the D is unclear. The CDR3 sequence is 16 residues long. With 0 bases removed from V and 3 bases from J, the gap between germline ends came to 12 bases. Looked up from germline, CDR1 is MNHGY and CDR2 is SVAAGI. The CDR3 spells CASSYSVGRVNQPQHF. In DNA form, the CDR3 reads TGTGCCAGCAGTTATTCGGTCGGTAGAGTCAATCAGCCCCAGCATTTT.

V is TRBV7-2 and J is TRBJ2-7; a possible D gene is TRBD2 (5 bases). V lost 1 base, J lost 0 bases, and 16 bases lay in between. The CDR3 loop spans 17 amino acids. CDR1 is SGHTA and CDR2 is FQGNSA in the germline V gene. The CDR3 DNA follows: TGTGCCAGCAGCTTAGAGTTCAGGCATCGGGGCTCCTACGAGCAGTACTTC. Translation gives CASSLEFRHRGSYEQYF.

This chain uses TRBV7-2 with TRBJ1-3, with 9 bases lining up with TRBD1. Germline trimming cut 3 bases from V and 1 base from J; bases unmatched to any gene: 7. The V gene's germline CDR1 is SGHTA and CDR2 FQGNSA. There are 17 residues in the CDR3. The CDR3 DNA reads as TGTGCCAGCAGCTTCTACAGGGGGCGCTTATCTGGAAACACCATATATTTT. It translates to CASSFYRGRLSGNTIYF.

The V and J genes are TRBV21-1 and TRBJ2-7; the tabulated D call, TRBD1, remains unverified against the DNA. TRBV21-1 is termed a pseudogene. This CDR3 spans 19 amino acids. CDR3 loop: CASSNHADKHPQDVYEQYF. The CDR3 DNA reads TGTGCCAGCAGCAATCACGCAGATAAACACCCACAGGATGTTTACGAGCAGTACTTC.

The chain couples TRBV29-1 to TRBJ2-7, with D hard to call. V was pared by 7 bases and J by 5 bases, with 24 bases between. This CDR3 has 15 amino acids. Germline CDR1 reads SQVTM; CDR2 reads ANQGSEA. Here the CDR3 reads CSALIYAQEGNEQYF. The CDR3 DNA reads as TGCAGCGCCCTGATCTACGCCCAGGAAGGCAACGAGCAGTACTTC.

The chain is built from TRBV7-8 and TRBJ1-5; no definite D call. The germline gives CDR1 SGHVS, CDR2 FQNEAQ. Trimming removed 4 bases from V and 0 bases from J, with 7 bases in between. The CDR3 covers 14 residues. CDR3 sequence (DNA): TGTGCCAGCAGCTGGGCCTATAGCAATCAGCCCCAGCATTTT. This translates into CASSWAYSNQPQHF.

This clone was seen just once. The V and J genes are TRBV5-5 and TRBJ1-2; 8 nucleotides align to TRBD1. The V and J ends lost 4 bases and 5 bases, in that order; junction bases with no gene match: 13. Germline V lookup: CDR1 SGHKS, CDR2 YYEKEE (reference sequence). The CDR3 sequence is 16 residues long. CDR3 protein: CASSLLTGDWYYGYTF. The CDR3 DNA reads TGTGCCAGCAGCCTTCTGACAGGGGATTGGTATTATGGCTACACCTTC.

The rearrangement joins TRBV14 to TRBJ2-7; D may be TRBD1 (5 bases). The CDR3 has 14 residues. V lost 1 base, J lost 6 bases, and 13 bases lay in between. Germline assignment: CDR1 SGHDN and CDR2 FVKESK. In DNA, the CDR3 is TGTGCCAGCAGCCAAGCCGGACAAGGATCCGAGCAGTACTTC. Protein sequence: CASSQAGQGSEQYF.

V is TRBV6-1 and J is TRBJ2-5; possibly TRBD2 for D (6 bases). This CDR3 has 13 amino acids. Germline CDR1 and CDR2: MNHNS and SASEGT. The V and J ends lost 6 bases and 2 bases respectively, with 10 bases between them. CDR3 residues: CASRGTAQETQYF. DNA for the CDR3: TGTGCCAGCAGGGGGACTGCACAAGAGACCCAGTACTTC.